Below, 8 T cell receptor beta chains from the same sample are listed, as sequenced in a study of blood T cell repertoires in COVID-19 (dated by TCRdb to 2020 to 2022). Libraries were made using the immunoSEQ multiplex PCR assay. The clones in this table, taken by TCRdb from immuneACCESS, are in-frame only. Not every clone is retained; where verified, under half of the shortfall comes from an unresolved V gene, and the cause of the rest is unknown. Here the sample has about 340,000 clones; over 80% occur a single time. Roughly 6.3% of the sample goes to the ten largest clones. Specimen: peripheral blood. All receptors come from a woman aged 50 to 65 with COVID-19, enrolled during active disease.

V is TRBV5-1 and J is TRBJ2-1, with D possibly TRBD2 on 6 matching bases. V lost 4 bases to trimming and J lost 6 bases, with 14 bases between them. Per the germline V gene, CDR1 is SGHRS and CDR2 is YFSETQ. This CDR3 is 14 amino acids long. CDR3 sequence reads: CASSGGTGSNEQFF. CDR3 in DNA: TGCGCCAGCAGCGGCGGGACGGGGAGCAATGAGCAGTTCTTC.

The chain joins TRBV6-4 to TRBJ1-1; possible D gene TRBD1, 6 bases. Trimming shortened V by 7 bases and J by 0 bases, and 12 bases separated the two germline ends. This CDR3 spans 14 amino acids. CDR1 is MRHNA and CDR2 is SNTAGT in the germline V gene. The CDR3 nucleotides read TGTGCCAGCAAGGTCGCAGGGGTGAACACTGAAGCTTTCTTT. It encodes CASKVAGVNTEAFF.

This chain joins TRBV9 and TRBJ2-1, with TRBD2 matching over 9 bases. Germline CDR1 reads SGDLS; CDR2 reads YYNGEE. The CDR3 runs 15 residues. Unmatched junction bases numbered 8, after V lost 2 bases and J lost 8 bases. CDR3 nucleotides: TGTGCCAGCAGCGTTAGCGGGAGTAACCATGATGAGCAGTTCTTC. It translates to CASSVSGSNHDEQFF.

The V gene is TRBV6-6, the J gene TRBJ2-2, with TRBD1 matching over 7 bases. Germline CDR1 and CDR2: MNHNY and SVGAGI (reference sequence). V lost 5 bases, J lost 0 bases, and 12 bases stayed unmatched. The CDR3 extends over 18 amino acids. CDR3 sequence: CASSPLGRGFSNTGELFF. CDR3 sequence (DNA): TGTGCCAGCAGTCCCCTGGGCAGGGGGTTCTCGAACACCGGGGAGCTGTTTTTT.

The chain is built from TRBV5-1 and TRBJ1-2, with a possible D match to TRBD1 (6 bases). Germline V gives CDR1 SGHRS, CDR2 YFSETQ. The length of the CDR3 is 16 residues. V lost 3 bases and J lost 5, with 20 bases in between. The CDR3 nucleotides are TGCGCCAGCAGCTACCAACAACAGGGTATTGGGTATGGCTACACCTTC. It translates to CASSYQQQGIGYGYTF.

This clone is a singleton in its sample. CDR3 amino acids: CAISEPQRTALTDTQYF. Written as DNA, the CDR3 is TGTGCCATCAGTGAGCCCCAGCGGACGGCCCTCACAGATACGCAGTATTTT. The chain joins TRBV10-3 to TRBJ2-3, with D perhaps matching TRBD2 (5 bases). V lost 2 bases to trimming and J lost 2 bases, with 17 bases between them. Per the germline V gene, CDR1 is ENHRY and CDR2 is SYGVKD. This CDR3 region has 17 residues.

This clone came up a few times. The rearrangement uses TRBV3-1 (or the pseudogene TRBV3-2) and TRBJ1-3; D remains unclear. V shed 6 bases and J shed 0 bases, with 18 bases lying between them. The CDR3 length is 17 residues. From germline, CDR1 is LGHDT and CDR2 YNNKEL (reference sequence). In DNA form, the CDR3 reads TGTGCCAGCAGGCAAAGCCCAGGCAGAAGCTCTGGAAACACCATATATTTT. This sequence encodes CASRQSPGRSSGNTIYF.

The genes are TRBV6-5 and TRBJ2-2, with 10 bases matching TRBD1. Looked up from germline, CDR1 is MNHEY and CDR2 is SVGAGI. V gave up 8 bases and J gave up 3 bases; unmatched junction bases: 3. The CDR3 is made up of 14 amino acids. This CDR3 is CASGDRGYTGELFF. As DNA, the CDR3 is TGTGCCAGCGGGGACAGGGGATACACCGGGGAGCTGTTTTTT.